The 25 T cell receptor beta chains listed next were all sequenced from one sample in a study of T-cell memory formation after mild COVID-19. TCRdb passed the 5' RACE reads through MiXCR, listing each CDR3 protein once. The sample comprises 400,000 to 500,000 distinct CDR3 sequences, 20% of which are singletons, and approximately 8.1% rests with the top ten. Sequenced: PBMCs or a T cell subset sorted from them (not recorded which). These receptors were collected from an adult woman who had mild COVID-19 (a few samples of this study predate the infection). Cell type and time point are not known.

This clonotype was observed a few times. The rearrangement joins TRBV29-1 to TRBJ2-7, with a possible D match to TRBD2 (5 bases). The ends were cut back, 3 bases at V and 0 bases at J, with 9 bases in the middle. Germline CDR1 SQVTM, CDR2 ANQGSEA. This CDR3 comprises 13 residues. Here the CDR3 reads CSVERVGSYEQYF. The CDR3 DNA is TGCAGCGTTGAGAGGGTGGGCTCCTACGAGCAGTACTTC.

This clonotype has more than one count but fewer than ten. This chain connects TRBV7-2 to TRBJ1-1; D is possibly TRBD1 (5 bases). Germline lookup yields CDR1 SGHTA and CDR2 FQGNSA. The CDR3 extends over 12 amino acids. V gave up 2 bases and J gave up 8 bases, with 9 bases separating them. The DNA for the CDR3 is TGTGCCAGCAGCTTAAGACAGATAGAAGCTTTCTTT. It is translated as CASSLRQIEAFF.

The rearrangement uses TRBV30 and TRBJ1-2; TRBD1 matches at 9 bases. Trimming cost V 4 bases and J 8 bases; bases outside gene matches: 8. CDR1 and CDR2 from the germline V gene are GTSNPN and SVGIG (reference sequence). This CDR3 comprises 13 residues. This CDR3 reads CAWNKGDRAGYTF. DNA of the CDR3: TGTGCCTGGAATAAAGGGGACAGGGCAGGCTACACCTTC.

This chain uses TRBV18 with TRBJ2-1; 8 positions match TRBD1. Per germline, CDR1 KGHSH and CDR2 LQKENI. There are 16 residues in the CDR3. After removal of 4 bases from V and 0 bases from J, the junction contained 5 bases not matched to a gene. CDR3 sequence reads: CASSRRTGSSYNEQFF. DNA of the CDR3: TGTGCCAGCTCACGCCGGACAGGGAGCTCCTACAATGAGCAGTTCTTC.

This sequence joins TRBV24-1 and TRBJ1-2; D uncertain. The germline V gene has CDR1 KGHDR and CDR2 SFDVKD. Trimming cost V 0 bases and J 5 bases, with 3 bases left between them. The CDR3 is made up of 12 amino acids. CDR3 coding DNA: TGTGCCACCAGTGATTTGAGATATGGCTACACCTTC. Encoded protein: CATSDLRYGYTF.

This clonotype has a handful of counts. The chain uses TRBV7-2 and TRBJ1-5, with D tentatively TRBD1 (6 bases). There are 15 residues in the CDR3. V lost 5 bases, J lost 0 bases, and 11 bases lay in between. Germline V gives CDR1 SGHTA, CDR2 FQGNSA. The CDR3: CASSITGFSNQPQHF. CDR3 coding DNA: TGTGCCAGCAGCATTACAGGGTTTAGCAATCAGCCCCAGCATTTT. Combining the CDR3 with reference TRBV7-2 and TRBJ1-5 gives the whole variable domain GAGVSQSPSNKVTEKGKDVELRCDPISGHTALYWYRQSLGQGLEFLIYFQGNSAPDKSGLPSDRFSAERTGGSVSTLTIQRTQQEDSAVYLCASSITGFSNQPQHFGDGTRLSIL.

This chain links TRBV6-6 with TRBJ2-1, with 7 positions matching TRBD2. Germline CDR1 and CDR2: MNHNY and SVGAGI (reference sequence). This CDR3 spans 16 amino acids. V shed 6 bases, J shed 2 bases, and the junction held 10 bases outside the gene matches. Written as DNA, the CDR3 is TGTGCCAGCAGCCATGGGGCTAGCGGAACCTACAATGAGCAGTTCTTC. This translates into CASSHGASGTYNEQFF.

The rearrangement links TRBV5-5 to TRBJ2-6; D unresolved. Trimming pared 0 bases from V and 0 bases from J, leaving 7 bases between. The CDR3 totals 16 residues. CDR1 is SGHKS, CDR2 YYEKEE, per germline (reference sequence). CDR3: CASSLELSSGANVLTF. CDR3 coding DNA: TGTGCCAGCAGCTTGGAACTCTCCTCTGGGGCCAACGTCCTGACTTTC.

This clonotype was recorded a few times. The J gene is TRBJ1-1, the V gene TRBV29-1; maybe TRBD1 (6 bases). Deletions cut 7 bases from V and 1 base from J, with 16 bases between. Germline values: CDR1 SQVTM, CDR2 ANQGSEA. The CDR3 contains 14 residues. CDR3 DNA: TGCAGCGCCTCGGCGCCAGGGGCGAACACTGAAGCTTTCTTT. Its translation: CSASAPGANTEAFF.

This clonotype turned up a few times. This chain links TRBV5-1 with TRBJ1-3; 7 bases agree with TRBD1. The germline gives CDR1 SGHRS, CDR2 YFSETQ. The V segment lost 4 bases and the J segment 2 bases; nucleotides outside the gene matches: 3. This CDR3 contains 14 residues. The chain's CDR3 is CASSVTGAGNTIYF. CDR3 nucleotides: TGCGCCAGCAGCGTTACAGGGGCTGGAAACACCATATATTTT.

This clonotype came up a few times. For the CDR3, the DNA is TGTGCCAGCAGGAGGGACAGGGAGTACTCCTACGAGCAGTACTTC. This codes for CASRRDREYSYEQYF. The chain employs TRBV6-2 or TRBV6-3 and TRBJ2-7; 9 nucleotides match TRBD1. The trim removed 6 bases at V and 0 bases at J, leaving 6 bases unmatched. This CDR3 has 15 amino acids. Germline V gene sequence: CDR1 MNHEY, CDR2 SVGEGT.

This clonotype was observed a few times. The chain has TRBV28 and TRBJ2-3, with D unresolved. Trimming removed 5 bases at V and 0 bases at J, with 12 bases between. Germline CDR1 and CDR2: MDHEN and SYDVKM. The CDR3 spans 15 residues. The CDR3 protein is CASSTMRSSTDTQYF. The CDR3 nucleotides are TGTGCCAGCAGTACCATGCGGAGTAGCACAGATACGCAGTATTTT.

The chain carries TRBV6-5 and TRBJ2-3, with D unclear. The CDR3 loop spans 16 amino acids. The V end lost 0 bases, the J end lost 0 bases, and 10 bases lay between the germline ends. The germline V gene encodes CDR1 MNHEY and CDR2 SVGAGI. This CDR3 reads CASSYSRTISTDTQYF. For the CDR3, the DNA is TGTGCCAGCAGTTACTCCAGGACCATTAGCACAGATACGCAGTATTTT.

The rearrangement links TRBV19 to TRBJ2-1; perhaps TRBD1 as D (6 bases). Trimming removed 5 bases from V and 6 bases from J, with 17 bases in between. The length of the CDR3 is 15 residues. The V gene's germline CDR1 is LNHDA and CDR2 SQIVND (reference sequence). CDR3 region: CASSVGTLRVNEQFF. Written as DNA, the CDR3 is TGTGCCAGTAGTGTGGGGACACTACGAGTCAATGAGCAGTTCTTC.

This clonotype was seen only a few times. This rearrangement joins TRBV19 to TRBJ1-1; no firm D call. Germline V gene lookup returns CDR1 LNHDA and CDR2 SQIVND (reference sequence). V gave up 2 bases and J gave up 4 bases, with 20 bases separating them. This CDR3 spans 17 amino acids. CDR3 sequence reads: CASSIINAAGRSTEAFF. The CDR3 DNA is TGTGCCAGTAGTATAATAAACGCGGCTGGGAGGAGCACTGAAGCTTTCTTT.

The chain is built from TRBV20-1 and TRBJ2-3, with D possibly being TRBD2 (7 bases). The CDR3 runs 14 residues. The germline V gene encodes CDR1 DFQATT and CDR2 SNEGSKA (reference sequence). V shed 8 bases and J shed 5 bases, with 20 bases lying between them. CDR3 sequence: CSLLWGGREDTQYF. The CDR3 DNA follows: TGCAGTCTCCTGTGGGGGGGCCGAGAAGATACGCAGTATTTT.

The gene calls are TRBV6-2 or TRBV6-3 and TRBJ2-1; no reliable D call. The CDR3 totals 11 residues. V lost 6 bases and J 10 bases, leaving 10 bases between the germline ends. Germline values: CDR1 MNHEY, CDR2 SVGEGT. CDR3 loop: CASSTLGEQFF. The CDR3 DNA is TGTGCCAGCAGCACTCTCGGCGAGCAGTTCTTC.

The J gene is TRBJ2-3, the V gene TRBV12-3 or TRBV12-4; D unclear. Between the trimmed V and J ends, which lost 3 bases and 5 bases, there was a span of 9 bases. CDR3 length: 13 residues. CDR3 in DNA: TGTGCCAGCAGTTTTTCTGCGTTAGATACGCAGTATTTT. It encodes CASSFSALDTQYF.

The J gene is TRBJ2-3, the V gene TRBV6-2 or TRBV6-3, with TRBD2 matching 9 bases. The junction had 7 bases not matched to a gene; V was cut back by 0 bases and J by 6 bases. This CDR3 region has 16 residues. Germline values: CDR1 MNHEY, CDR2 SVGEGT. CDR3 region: CASSYSGREGPDTQYF. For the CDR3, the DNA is TGTGCCAGCAGTTACTCCGGGCGGGAGGGCCCCGATACGCAGTATTTT.

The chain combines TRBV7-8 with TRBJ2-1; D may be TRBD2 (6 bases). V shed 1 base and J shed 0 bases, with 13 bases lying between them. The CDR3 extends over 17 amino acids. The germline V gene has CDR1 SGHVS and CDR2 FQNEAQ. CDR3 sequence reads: CASSLEPGLSSYNEQFF. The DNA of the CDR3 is TGTGCCAGCAGCTTAGAGCCGGGACTGAGCTCCTACAATGAGCAGTTCTTC.

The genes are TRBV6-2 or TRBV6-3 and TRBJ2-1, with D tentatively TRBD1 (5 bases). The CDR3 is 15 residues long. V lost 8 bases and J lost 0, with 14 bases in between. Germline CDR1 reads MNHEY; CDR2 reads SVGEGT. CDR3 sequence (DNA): TGTGCCAGCGGTTGGTACAGGTCCTCCTACAATGAGCAGTTCTTC. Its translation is CASGWYRSSYNEQFF.

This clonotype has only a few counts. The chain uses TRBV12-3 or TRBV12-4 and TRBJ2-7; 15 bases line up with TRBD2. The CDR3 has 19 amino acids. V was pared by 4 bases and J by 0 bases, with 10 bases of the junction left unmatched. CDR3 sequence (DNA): TGTGCCAGCAGTTCCCGGCCGGGACTAGCGGGAGGCGCCTCCTACGAGCAGTACTTC. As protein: CASSSRPGLAGGASYEQYF.

The CDR3 DNA sequence: TGTGCCAGCAGCTTAGAACAGTTTCAGGGGATGAACACTGAAGCTTTCTTT. Its protein is CASSLEQFQGMNTEAFF. The rearrangement joins TRBV7-9 to TRBJ1-1; tentative D call: TRBD1 (6 bases). V dropped 1 base and J dropped 0 bases, with 15 bases sitting between them. Germline CDR1 and CDR2: SEHNR and FQNEAQ (reference sequence). The CDR3 is made up of 17 amino acids.

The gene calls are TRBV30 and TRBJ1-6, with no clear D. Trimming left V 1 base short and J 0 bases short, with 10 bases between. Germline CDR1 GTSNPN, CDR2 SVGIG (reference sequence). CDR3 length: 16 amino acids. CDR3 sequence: CAWSGAVFSYNSPLHF. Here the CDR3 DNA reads TGTGCCTGGAGTGGGGCGGTGTTCTCCTATAATTCACCCCTCCACTTT.

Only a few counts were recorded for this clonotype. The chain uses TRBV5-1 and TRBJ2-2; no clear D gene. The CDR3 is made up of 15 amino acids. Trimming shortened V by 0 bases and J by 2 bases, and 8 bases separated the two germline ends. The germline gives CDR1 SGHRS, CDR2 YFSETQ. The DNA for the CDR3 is TGCGCCAGCAGCTTGGGTGATGGTAACACCGGGGAGCTGTTTTTT. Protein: CASSLGDGNTGELFF.